A single sample is the source of the 10 T cell receptor beta chains below, sequenced in a study of T-cell memory formation after mild COVID-19. One entry per CDR3 protein results from TCRdb running MiXCR on the 5' RACE reads. The profile shows roughly 400,000 distinct CDR3 sequences, roughly 24% of them singletons. Material: PBMCs or a T cell subset sorted from them (not recorded which). These receptors all come from an adult woman who had mild COVID-19 (a few samples of this study predate the infection). Cell type and time point are not known.

Worth noting for this clonotype: The junction shows a germline mismatch at one end, possibly a read error. The rearrangement joins TRBV7-2 to TRBJ1-6; 7 bases line up with TRBD1. The CDR3 is 11 residues long. Germline CDR1 reads SGHTA; CDR2 reads FQGNSA. CDR3 in DNA: TGTGCCAGCAGCCAGGGACAGAGAGGTTACTTT. It is translated as CASSQGQRGYF.

This chain links TRBV4-1 with TRBJ1-5; D is ambiguous. V was cut by 10 bases and J by 7 bases, with 20 bases left in between. CDR3 length: 14 residues. Germline-derived CDR1 and CDR2 are MGHRA and YSYEKL. CDR3 loop: CAIGWGILKQPQHF. The CDR3 nucleotides read TGCGCCATAGGGTGGGGAATCCTGAAGCAGCCCCAGCATTTT.

This chain joins TRBV4-2 and TRBJ2-7; D not certain. The CDR3 runs to 16 residues. Germline V gene lookup returns CDR1 LGHNA and CDR2 YNFKEQ. Trimming removed 4 bases at V and 1 base at J, with 17 bases between. The CDR3 DNA follows: TGTGCCAGCAGCCCTCGGACCCAGGCTGAGTCCTACGAGCAGTACTTC. It translates to CASSPRTQAESYEQYF.

There are a few counts of this clonotype. V usage is TRBV7-9 and J usage is TRBJ2-3, with 8 bases identical to TRBD2. J was trimmed by 2 bases and V by 2 bases; bases with no gene match: 6. CDR3 length: 16 residues. Per the germline V gene, CDR1 is SEHNR and CDR2 is FQNEAQ (reference sequence). The CDR3 region is CASSLSTSGTTDTQYF. The CDR3, as DNA: TGTGCCAGCAGCTTAAGTACTAGCGGAACCACAGATACGCAGTATTTT.

The chain joins TRBV7-6 to TRBJ1-1, with D perhaps matching TRBD1 (5 bases). CDR1 and CDR2 from the germline V gene are SGHVS and FNYEAQ. The CDR3 is 15 residues long. Trimming left V 6 bases short and J 7 bases short, with 21 bases between. The DNA of the CDR3 is TGTGCCAGCAGTTCCACCGACGAGGGGCAAGGTGAAGCTTTCTTT. Translation: CASSSTDEGQGEAFF. Based on the CDR3 plus reference TRBV7-6 and TRBJ1-1, the full variable domain is GAGVSQSPRYKVTKRGQDVALRCDPISGHVSLYWYRQALGQGPEFLTYFNYEAQQDKSGLPNDRFSAERPEGSISTLTIQRTEQRDSAMYRCASSSTDEGQGEAFFGQGTRLTVV.

The chain recombines TRBV7-9 with TRBJ1-6, with unresolved D. Trimming removed 6 bases at V and 7 bases at J, with 7 bases between. The germline CDR1 and CDR2 sequences are SEHNR and FQNEAQ (reference sequence). The CDR3 is made up of 12 amino acids. The CDR3 is CASSRENSPLHF. DNA of the CDR3: TGTGCCAGCAGTCGTGAGAATTCACCCCTCCACTTT.

About this clonotype: One junction end does not reproduce the germline sequence, and a read error may be involved. The rearrangement links TRBV7-7 to TRBJ2-3; 10 bases are shared with TRBD2. Germline CDR1 is SSHAT and CDR2 is FNYEAQ (reference sequence). There are 17 residues in the CDR3. The CDR3 loop reads CASSPEVLAGVPDTQYF. The CDR3 coding sequence is TGTGCTAGCAGCCCAGAGGTGCTAGCGGGAGTGCCAGATACGCAGTATTTT.

This rearrangement joins TRBV24-1 to TRBJ2-3; 9 bases are shared with TRBD2. The trim removed 2 bases at V and 6 bases at J, leaving 17 bases unmatched. The CDR3 runs 19 residues. CDR1 and CDR2 from the germline V gene are KGHDR and SFDVKD. CDR3 region: CATSDSPRYSGRLSDTQYF. CDR3 coding DNA: TGTGCCACCAGTGATTCGCCTAGGTATAGCGGGAGACTATCGGATACGCAGTATTTT.

This chain uses TRBV12-3 or TRBV12-4 with TRBJ1-5; unclear D gene. V lost 5 bases and J lost 0, with 17 bases in between. There are 17 residues in the CDR3. The DNA of the CDR3 is TGTGCCAGCAGTCAAATCCGGACGGCTTATAGCAATCAGCCCCAGCATTTT. Translating gives CASSQIRTAYSNQPQHF.

This clonotype was detected once. The chain uses TRBV15 and TRBJ1-6, with a tentative D call TRBD1 (5 bases). This CDR3 is 16 amino acids long. The ends were cut back, 0 bases at V and 5 bases at J, with 11 bases in the middle. The germline V gene has CDR1 LNHNV and CDR2 YYDKDF (reference sequence). In DNA, the CDR3 is TGTGCCACCAGCAGAGATCAGGCAGGGAATAATTCACCCCTCCACTTT. Translation: CATSRDQAGNNSPLHF. Full variable domain (outside the CDR3, taken from reference TRBV15 and TRBJ1-6): DAMVIQNPRYQVTQFGKPVTLSCSQTLNHNVMYWYQQKSSQAPKLLFHYYDKDFNNEADTPDNFQSRRPNTSFCFLDIRSPGLGDTAMYLCATSRDQAGNNSPLHFGNGTRLTVT.